The 15 T cell receptor beta chains reported below all come from one sample, sequenced in a study of control samples from healthy donors and cancer patients. Using immunoSEQ multiplex PCR, the repertoire was profiled, and TCRdb retains in-frame clones only, with some absent. The sample shows 99,000 or so clones, 82% of them seen only once. The sample consisted of blood. All receptors come from a man aged 60 to 69 in good health.

The rearrangement uses TRBV24-1 and TRBJ2-1; 9 nucleotides align to TRBD1. Germline lookup yields CDR1 KGHDR and CDR2 SFDVKD. The CDR3 has 15 amino acids. J lost 8 bases, V lost 3 bases, and 7 bases had no gene match. The CDR3 loop reads CATSDARDRDHEQFF. The DNA for the CDR3 is TGTGCCACCAGTGATGCCCGGGACAGGGATCATGAGCAGTTCTTC.

V usage is TRBV9 and J usage is TRBJ2-1; 14 bases line up with TRBD2. Trimming removed 3 bases from V and 8 bases from J; junction bases left unmatched: 7. CDR3 length: 16 residues. Germline-derived CDR1 and CDR2 are SGDLS and YYNGEE. CDR3 nucleotide sequence: TGTGCCAGCAGCGAGACTAGCGGGGGGGCCTGGGATGAGCAGTTCTTC. Amino acids: CASSETSGGAWDEQFF.

The chain recombines TRBV21-1 with TRBJ2-7; the D call of TRBD2 is as the table states it, not checked on the DNA. TRBV21-1 represents a pseudogene. CDR3 length: 13 amino acids. The DNA for the CDR3 is TGTGCCAGTTCCCTAGGTCGAACCTACGAGCAGTACTTC. Amino acid sequence: CASSLGRTYEQYF.

This chain connects TRBV6-2 or TRBV6-3 to TRBJ1-1; a possible D gene is TRBD1 (5 bases). Looked up from germline, CDR1 is MNHEY and CDR2 is SVGEGT. The CDR3 sequence is 13 residues long. With 2 bases removed from V and 1 base from J, the gap between germline ends came to 5 bases. CDR3 nucleotide sequence: TGTGCCAGCAGTTACACAGGGAACACTGAAGCTTTCTTT. Translated, it gives CASSYTGNTEAFF.

The rearrangement joins TRBV28 to TRBJ1-2; 7 nucleotides align to TRBD1. CDR1 and CDR2 from the germline V gene are MDHEN and SYDVKM. V shed 4 bases and J 8 bases; nucleotides not matched to a gene: 10. This CDR3 contains 14 residues. The DNA for the CDR3 is TGTGCCAGCAGTTCTGGGCAGGGGGTTCGGGGCTACACCTTC. The encoded protein is CASSSGQGVRGYTF.

The chain has TRBV2 and TRBJ1-3; D is uncertain. V was trimmed by 11 bases and J by 0 bases, leaving 14 bases between them. The germline CDR1 and CDR2 sequences are SNHLY and FYNNEI. This CDR3 is 14 amino acids long. Here the CDR3 DNA reads TGTGCCGTACGGGCCAGCACCTCTGGAAACACCATATATTTT. Translation gives CAVRASTSGNTIYF.

V is TRBV29-1 and J is TRBJ2-4; D is possibly TRBD1 or TRBD2 (5 bases each). CDR3 length equals 14 residues. The ends were cut back, 6 bases at V and 8 bases at J, with 20 bases in the middle. CDR1 SQVTM and CDR2 ANQGSEA come from the germline V gene. The DNA of the CDR3 is TGCAGCGTGGGGGTCGGGGTGGGCGTCGACATTCAGTACTTC. It translates to CSVGVGVGVDIQYF.

This clone appeared once. The V gene is TRBV5-1, the J gene TRBJ1-1, with a tentative D call TRBD1 (5 bases). CDR1 is SGHRS, CDR2 YFSETQ, per germline. Trimming shortened V by 5 bases and J by 1 base, and 15 bases separated the two germline ends. The length of the CDR3 is 15 residues. CDR3 coding DNA: TGCGCCAGCAGTCGAATCTCGACAGCGAACACTGAAGCTTTCTTT. Translating gives CASSRISTANTEAFF. The variable domain in full, with the rest retrieved from reference TRBV5-1 and TRBJ1-1, is KAGVTQTPRYLIKTRGQQVTLSCSPISGHRSVSWYQQTPGQGLQFLFEYFSETQRNKGNFPGRFSGRQFSNSRSEMNVSTLELGDSALYLCASSRISTANTEAFFGQGTRLTVV.

The gene calls are TRBV7-9 and TRBJ2-7, with a possible D match to TRBD1 (6 bases). The CDR3 length is 13 residues. V was clipped by 5 bases and J by 6 bases, with 14 bases between them. Germline values: CDR1 SEHNR, CDR2 FQNEAQ (reference sequence). As DNA, the CDR3 is TGTGCCAGCAGCCTATCCGGGACACCCGAGCAGTACTTC. It codes for CASSLSGTPEQYF. Complete variable domain (other parts from reference TRBV7-9 and TRBJ2-7): DTGVSQNPRHKITKRGQNVTFRCDPISEHNRLYWYRQTLGQGPEFLTYFQNEAQLEKSRLLSDRFSAERPKGSFSTLEIQRTEQGDSAMYLCASSLSGTPEQYFGPGTRLTVT.

CDR3 amino acids: CASSLSVKNIQYF. Here the CDR3 DNA reads TGTGCCAGCAGTTTATCCGTGAAAAACATTCAGTACTTC. V and J are TRBV27 and TRBJ2-4; D unclear. The V gene lost 0 bases and the J gene lost 4 bases, with 4 bases spanning the gap. CDR1 is MNHEY, CDR2 SMNVEV, per germline (reference sequence). The CDR3 totals 13 residues.

The chain combines TRBV2 with TRBJ2-7; 8 nucleotides match TRBD1. Trimming took 3 bases from V and 0 from J; bases not matched to a gene: 13. In germline, CDR1 is SNHLY, CDR2 FYNNEI. The CDR3 extends over 18 amino acids. This CDR3 reads CASSDRTGSIPLSYEQYF. The CDR3 region has the DNA TGTGCCAGCAGTGACCGGACAGGGTCTATCCCCCTCTCCTACGAGCAGTACTTC.

The chain couples TRBV18 to TRBJ1-1; D is perhaps TRBD1 (5 bases). CDR1 is KGHSH and CDR2 is LQKENI in the germline V gene. This CDR3 comprises 14 residues. Deletions cut 6 bases from V and 1 base from J, with 12 bases between. The CDR3 here is CASSGGAKNTEAFF. In DNA, the CDR3 is TGTGCCAGCTCCGGAGGGGCAAAGAACACTGAAGCTTTCTTT. Full variable domain (remainder filled in from reference TRBV18 and TRBJ1-1): NAGVMQNPRHLVRRRGQEARLRCSPMKGHSHVYWYRQLPEEGLKFMVYLQKENIIDESGMPKERFSAEFPKEGPSILRIQQVVRGDSAAYFCASSGGAKNTEAFFGQGTRLTVV.

This clone was seen a few times. The V gene is TRBV6-5, the J gene TRBJ1-2; a weak D match, TRBD1 (6 bases). Trimming took 6 bases from V and 0 from J, leaving 11 bases between them. Germline loops: CDR1 MNHEY, CDR2 SVGAGI. The CDR3 has 14 amino acids. The CDR3 nucleotides are TGTGCCAGCAGCCAGGGGCGGGCTAACTATGGCTACACCTTC. As protein: CASSQGRANYGYTF.

This clone was seen just once. The chain links TRBV7-8 to TRBJ2-3; D call uncertain. The CDR3 length is 13 residues. V gave up 1 base and J gave up 4 bases, with 6 bases separating them. Per the germline V gene, CDR1 is SGHVS and CDR2 is FQNEAQ. CDR3 sequence: CASSLGVADTQYF. CDR3 bases: TGTGCCAGCAGCTTAGGAGTGGCAGATACGCAGTATTTT.

This sequence joins TRBV3-1 (or the pseudogene TRBV3-2) and TRBJ2-1; D gene ambiguous. The CDR3 is made up of 17 amino acids. In germline, CDR1 is LGHDT, CDR2 YNNKEL (reference sequence). With 5 bases removed from V and 0 bases from J, the gap between germline ends came to 17 bases. This CDR3 reads CASSGATGRTSYNEQFF. In DNA, the CDR3 is TGTGCCAGCAGCGGAGCGACCGGAAGAACCTCCTACAATGAGCAGTTCTTC.